A single T cell receptor (beta chain) is shown here with its context. Its antigen remains unknown. The sample originates from a study of cytomegalovirus exposure and HLA in healthy donors. The PCR contained 60 Vbeta and 13 Jbeta primers. Profiled with immunoSEQ multiplex PCR; TCRdb holds only in-frame clones, not every one. This sample's clone table lists approximately 120,000 clones. The germline gives CDR1 GTSNPN, CDR2 SVGIG (reference sequence). After removal of 3 bases from V and 2 bases from J, the junction contained 7 bases not matched to a gene. CDR3 size: 15 residues. Study conclusions and caveats: A later analysis reportedly identified an Asian-associated ancestry cluster as carrying fewer N-insertions than the approximately 670-donor mean. A later analysis linked a missense DCLRE1C variant to TCR beta V- and J-gene trimming.

The chain joins TRBV30 to TRBJ2-5, with 9 positions matching TRBD2. Sequenced: PBMCs. This TCR was recovered from a woman aged 60-75 years in good health and CMV-seronegative. Here the CDR3 reads CAWRALLAGQETQYF. The DNA for the CDR3 is TGTGCCTGGAGAGCTCTCCTAGCGGGACAAGAGACCCAGTACTTC.